Listed below are T cell receptor beta chains from one sample, sequenced in a study of neurological immune-mediated disorders. MiXCR, applied by TCRdb to the 5' RACE reads, yields one record per CDR3 protein. Of tens of thousands of distinct CDR3 sequences in the sample, approximately 2.7% were seen once. The material sequenced was PBMCs. All receptors derive from a woman between 45 and 60 years old with multiple sclerosis. Both conserved end residues are part of each CDR3. D genes are given only for firm matches. Clone sizes are given selectively: once, few, many, or a class where the clone is expanded.

clone size,D gene,V gene,J gene,CDR3 DNA,CDR3 protein
many,NA,TRBV7-3,TRBJ2-2,TGTGCCAGCAGCTTAAAATCGGGCACCGGGGAGCTGTTTTTT,CASSLKSGTGELFF
many,NA,TRBV6-5,TRBJ2-3,TGTGCCAGCAGTTACGACGGGGTCACAGATACGCAGTATTTT,CASSYDGVTDTQYF
many,TRBD2,TRBV9,TRBJ2-5,TGTGCCAGCAGCGTACTAGCGGGGGTCGGAGAGACCCAGTACTTC,CASSVLAGVGETQYF
many,NA,TRBV20-1,TRBJ2-1,TGCAGTGCTAGAGATAGGGGGTCCCCCTCCTACAATGAGCAGTTCTTC,CSARDRGSPSYNEQFF
many,TRBD2,TRBV12-3/TRBV12-4,TRBJ2-7,TGTGCCAGCAGCATAATAGCGGGGCTTTACGAGCAGTACTTC,CASSIIAGLYEQYF
many,NA,TRBV13,TRBJ1-2,TGTGCCAGCAGCTTAGAGGGGAGCCCCTATGGCTACACCTTC,CASSLEGSPYGYTF
NA,TRBD2,TRBV20-1,TRBJ2-1,TGCAGTGCTAGAGATAGAAGACTAGCGGACTACAATGAGCAGTTCTTC,CSARDRRLADYNEQFF
many,TRBD1,TRBV5-1,TRBJ1-6,TGCGCCAGCAGCTTGGAAAGTACAGGGGTTCACTCACCCCTCCACTTT,CASSLESTGVHSPLHF
medium-sized,TRBD1,TRBV27,TRBJ1-1,TGTGCCAGCAGTCGCAGGGGACAGAGTAGATTAAACACTGAAGCTTTCTTT,CASSRRGQSRLNTEAFF
NA,NA,TRBV7-9,TRBJ2-7,TGTGCCAGCACCCCACGGGGGAACTACGAGCAGTACTTC,CASTPRGNYEQYF
NA,NA,TRBV5-6,TRBJ1-5,TGTGCCAGCACAGGGCTTGGGCAGCCCCAGAATTTT,CASTGLGQPQNF
many,NA,TRBV14,TRBJ2-7,TGTGCCAGCAGCCAAGAAATAGGCCGAGTTCACGAGCAGTACTTC,CASSQEIGRVHEQYF
many,TRBD2,TRBV20-1,TRBJ2-5,TGCAGTGCCCCTTCCGCGGGGGGCGGGGGCCAAGAGACCCAGTACTTC,CSAPSAGGGGQETQYF
many,NA,TRBV20-1,TRBJ2-2,TGCAGTGCTAGTTCGCCCGCGGGCACCGGGGAGCTGTTTTTT,CSASSPAGTGELFF
many,TRBD1,TRBV7-9,TRBJ2-1,TGTGCCAGCAGCTCTCACGACAGGGTCGCCTACAATGAGCAGTTCTTC,CASSSHDRVAYNEQFF
many,NA,TRBV7-9,TRBJ2-3,TGTGCCAGCAGCTCTGTAGGGGGTTCAGATACGCAGTATTTT,CASSSVGGSDTQYF
many,NA,TRBV12-3/TRBV12-4,TRBJ1-1,TGTGCCAGCAGTTTAATACAGAACCTGAACACTGAAGCTTTCTTT,CASSLIQNLNTEAFF
few,TRBD2,TRBV10-3,TRBJ2-3,TGTGCCATCAGGACTAGCGGGCCAGATACGCAGTATTTT,CAIRTSGPDTQYF
NA,NA,TRBV29-1,TRBJ1-5,TGCAGCGTAGGGGAGGGCCGACCCGGCAATCAGCCCCAGCATTTT,CSVGEGRPGNQPQHF
many,NA,TRBV6-2/TRBV6-3,TRBJ2-6,TGTGCCAGCACCTTCTCTGGGGCCAACGTCCTGACTTTC,CASTFSGANVLTF
many,NA,TRBV7-9,TRBJ1-2,TGTGCCAGCAGCTCTGACCCACCTAACTATGGCTACACCTTC,CASSSDPPNYGYTF
medium-sized,TRBD1,TRBV4-1,TRBJ1-1,TGCGCCAGCAGCCAAAACAGGGGTAACGCTGAAGCTTTCTTT,CASSQNRGNAEAFF
many,TRBD2,TRBV12-3/TRBV12-4,TRBJ2-1,TGTGCCAGCAGTTTGATGCTAGCGGGATTCAGTGAGCAGTTCTTC,CASSLMLAGFSEQFF
NA,NA,TRBV11-2,TRBJ2-1,TGTGCCAGCAGCTTAGATTGGGGATCCTACAATGAGCAGTTCTTC,CASSLDWGSYNEQFF
many,NA,TRBV10-2,TRBJ2-2,TGCGCCAGCACGGTGGGACCCGGGACCGGGGAGCTGTTTTTT,CASTVGPGTGELFF
many,NA,TRBV29-1,TRBJ2-4,TGCAGCGTTGGTAACAGGGAAAACATTCAGTACTTC,CSVGNRENIQYF
NA,NA,TRBV11-3,TRBJ1-1,TGTGCCAGCAGCCCCATAGTAGGGCGAGTCATGAACACTGAAGCTTTCTTT,CASSPIVGRVMNTEAFF
few,TRBD1,TRBV11-3,TRBJ1-2,TGTGCCAGCAGCCCTCAGGGGGCGTCTTCTGGCTACACCTTC,CASSPQGASSGYTF
many,NA,TRBV12-3/TRBV12-4,TRBJ2-2,TGTGCCAGCAGACGCGCGGCAGGGGCCGGGGAGCTGTTTTTT,CASRRAAGAGELFF
many,TRBD1,TRBV29-1,TRBJ2-7,TGCAGCGTTGACCTACAGGGGGCTCCGCACGAGCAGTACTTC,CSVDLQGAPHEQYF
many,NA,TRBV27,TRBJ2-7,TGTGCCAGCAGTTTAAGTCTGAATTACGAGCAGTACTTC,CASSLSLNYEQYF
many,NA,TRBV11-2,TRBJ2-3,TGTGCCAGCAGCTTAGATCTCAGGGATACGCAGTATTTT,CASSLDLRDTQYF
many,NA,TRBV12-3/TRBV12-4,TRBJ1-2,TGTGCCAGCAGTTTTGACAGCCACTATGGCTACACCTTC,CASSFDSHYGYTF
medium-sized,TRBD2,TRBV29-1,TRBJ2-3,TGCAGCACTAGCGGGGGCACAGATACGCAGTATTTT,CSTSGGTDTQYF
many,TRBD1,TRBV5-1,TRBJ2-3,TGCGCCAGCAGCTTGGACAGGGGGTCGAGCACAGATACGCAGTATTTT,CASSLDRGSSTDTQYF
few,NA,TRBV7-9,TRBJ2-3,TGTGCCAGCAGCTTAGGAGACTTTAGCACAGATACGCAGTATTTT,CASSLGDFSTDTQYF
many,NA,TRBV7-2,TRBJ2-3,TGTGCCAGCAGTAGGGGGGATGGCTCTCCTAGCACAGATACGCAGTATTTT,CASSRGDGSPSTDTQYF
few,TRBD1,TRBV5-1,TRBJ1-1,TGCGCCAGCCTCCCCCTTGGACAGGGGGAGACTGAAGCTTTCTTT,CASLPLGQGETEAFF
NA,NA,TRBV20-1,TRBJ1-2,TGCAGTGCTAGAGGGGCAATTGGAGATGGCTACACCTTC,CSARGAIGDGYTF
NA,TRBD1,TRBV5-5,TRBJ2-1,TGTGCCAGCAGCTTCCAGGGGGCCTACAATGAGCAGTTCTTC,CASSFQGAYNEQFF
many,NA,TRBV12-3/TRBV12-4,TRBJ2-2,TGTGCCAGCAGTACGCCGCGACCCCCAACCGGGGAGCTGTTTTTT,CASSTPRPPTGELFF
many,NA,TRBV4-3,TRBJ2-3,TGCGCCAGCAGCCTAGTATCTGGGGGATCCGGCACAGATACGCAGTATTTT,CASSLVSGGSGTDTQYF
many,TRBD2,TRBV20-1,TRBJ2-7,TGCAGTGCTATAAGGACTAGCGGGGGCTACGAGCAGTACTTC,CSAIRTSGGYEQYF
NA,NA,TRBV12-3/TRBV12-4,TRBJ2-2,TGTGCCAGCAGTTTCATGGCTGACACCGGGGAGCTGTTTTTT,CASSFMADTGELFF
few,TRBD1,TRBV11-2,TRBJ1-4,TGTGCCAGCAGCTGGGGTTGGACAGGGGAAAAACTGTTTTTT,CASSWGWTGEKLFF
medium-sized,NA,TRBV27,TRBJ2-6,TGTGCCAGCAGTACGGACAGCGTGCTGGGGGGGGCCAACGTCCTGACTTTC,CASSTDSVLGGANVLTF
medium-sized,TRBD1,TRBV4-1,TRBJ2-7,TGCGCCAGCAGCCCAGGACAGGGGTCAGCCTACGAGCAGTACTTC,CASSPGQGSAYEQYF